The 26 T cell receptor beta chains reported below all come from one sample, sequenced in a study of beta chain features in type 1 diabetes. General study points: Among patients with Type 1 diabetes, TCRB CDR3s were moderately but significantly shorter in every one of the four CD4+ subsets.

Their specific antigens are unknown. The entirety of the isolated RNA underwent reverse transcription, so expressed TCRB transcripts were sequenced. TCRdb keeps only in-frame clones here, not all; method: immunoSEQ multiplex PCR. The sample comprises a few hundred thousand clones, over 8.5% of which are singletons, and 0.45% to 0.65% rests with the top ten. The sample comprised central memory CD4+ T cells from blood. The receptor source for this set is a man aged 25-45 years with type 1 diabetes.

The gene calls are TRBV28 and TRBJ1-5; weak D call: TRBD1 (6 bases). The CDR3 covers 17 residues. The V end was cut by 5 bases, the J end by 1 base, with 18 bases between. Germline V lookup: CDR1 MDHEN, CDR2 SYDVKM. Here the CDR3 reads CASSGVQGGRSNQPQHF. CDR3 nucleotide sequence: TGTGCCAGCAGTGGGGTACAGGGAGGCCGCAGCAATCAGCCCCAGCATTTT.

CDR3 in amino acids: CASSLEGEGDAYTF. The CDR3 nucleotides read TGCGCCAGCAGCTTGGAAGGGGAAGGGGACGCCTACACCTTC. The chain carries TRBV5-1 and TRBJ1-2, with TRBD1 as a possible D gene (5 bases). The V gene's germline CDR1 is SGHRS and CDR2 YFSETQ. Trimming removed 0 bases from V and 10 bases from J, with 16 bases in between. The CDR3 contains 14 residues. Based on the CDR3 plus reference TRBV5-1 and TRBJ1-2, the full variable domain is KAGVTQTPRYLIKTRGQQVTLSCSPISGHRSVSWYQQTPGQGLQFLFEYFSETQRNKGNFPGRFSGRQFSNSRSEMNVSTLELGDSALYLCASSLEGEGDAYTFGSGTRLTVV.

This clone was found many times. This chain links TRBV4-3 with TRBJ1-2, with 7 bases lining up with TRBD1. From germline, CDR1 is LGHNA and CDR2 YSLEER. This CDR3 is 16 amino acids long. J gave up 4 bases and V 1 base, and 9 bases lay outside the gene matches. CDR3 coding DNA: TGCGCCAGCAGCCAAGTAATGGCAGGGGGAATCTATGGCTACACCTTC. Translating gives CASSQVMAGGIYGYTF.

This clone has only a few counts. In nucleotides, the CDR3 is TGTGCCAGCAGCCAGTCTAGCGGGAGTATAAATGAGCAGTTCTTC. Encoded protein: CASSQSSGSINEQFF. The V gene is TRBV4-2, the J gene TRBJ2-1; 10 bases match TRBD2. This CDR3 has 15 residues. Trimming at V came to 3 bases and at J to 7 bases, leaving 6 bases not matched to a gene. CDR1 is LGHNA, CDR2 YNFKEQ, per germline.

The gene calls are TRBV7-2 and TRBJ2-1; 8 nucleotides line up with TRBD2. Trimming cost V 2 bases and J 2 bases; bases outside gene matches: 5. The length of the CDR3 is 16 residues. Germline V gives CDR1 SGHTA, CDR2 FQGNSA. Here the CDR3 reads CASSLSGSEAYNEQFF. CDR3 sequence (DNA): TGTGCCAGCAGCTTAAGCGGGAGTGAAGCCTACAATGAGCAGTTCTTC.

This clone was found many times. This chain connects TRBV18 to TRBJ2-2, with D tentatively TRBD2 (6 bases). V was shortened by 6 bases and J by 3 bases, with 11 bases between the two germline ends. The V gene's germline CDR1 is KGHSH and CDR2 LQKENI. The CDR3 is 14 residues long. The CDR3 nucleotides read TGTGCCAGCTCCTTCAGGGAGGACACCGGGGAGCTGTTTTTT. This encodes CASSFREDTGELFF.

This clone was detected only a few times. At one boundary the junction diverges from the germline segment, which might be a read error. V usage is TRBV28 and J usage is TRBJ2-1, with 7 nucleotides matching TRBD2. Per germline, CDR1 MDHEN and CDR2 SYDVKM. The CDR3 runs 15 residues. The CDR3 DNA follows: TGCGCCAGCATCGAGGGCGGGAGTAGCTACAATGAGCAGTTCTTC. This translates into CASIEGGSSYNEQFF.

There are a few counts of this clone. This chain links TRBV7-3 with TRBJ1-1; D remains ambiguous. The germline gives CDR1 SGHTA, CDR2 FQGTGA. The germline V and J ends were trimmed by 3 bases and 3 bases, with 8 bases remaining between them. The length of the CDR3 is 13 residues. CDR3 residues: CASSFLRYTEAFF. The CDR3 DNA follows: TGTGCCAGCAGCTTCCTACGGTACACTGAAGCTTTCTTT.

The chain uses TRBV10-3 and TRBJ2-1; D gene ambiguous. CDR1 ENHRY and CDR2 SYGVKD come from the germline V gene. The CDR3 spans 16 residues. V was shortened by 0 bases and J by 5 bases, with 14 bases between the two germline ends. DNA of the CDR3: TGTGCCATCAGTGAGTCGATAAGTGCCAGGAACAATGAGCAGTTCTTC. It translates to CAISESISARNNEQFF.

In regard to this clone: A junction boundary mismatches the germline segment, possibly from a read error. CDR3 DNA sequence: TGTGCCAGCAGCCAAGGGCGGGGGACTGCCTACAATGAGCAGTTCTTC. It specifies CASSQGRGTAYNEQFF. This chain joins TRBV4-1 and TRBJ2-1, with 7 bases lining up with TRBD2. The CDR3 sequence is 16 residues long. Germline V gene sequence: CDR1 MGHRA, CDR2 YSYEKL.

In its sample, this clone was seen a few times. CDR3 loop: CASSETGSSYNEQFF. The CDR3 nucleotides are TGTGCCAGTAGCGAGACAGGGAGCTCCTACAATGAGCAGTTCTTC. The rearrangement links TRBV19 to TRBJ2-1; 7 nucleotides line up with TRBD1. The V gene end was trimmed by 6 bases and the J gene end by 0 bases; junction bases not matched to a gene: 5. Germline CDR1 reads LNHDA; CDR2 reads SQIVND (reference sequence). The CDR3 is made up of 15 amino acids.

This clone showed up just a few times. The chain combines TRBV10-3 with TRBJ2-3, with 11 bases identical to TRBD2. The CDR3 loop spans 15 amino acids. Germline CDR1 ENHRY, CDR2 SYGVKD. With 6 bases clipped from V and 2 bases from J, the junction kept 4 bases outside the gene matches. CDR3 bases: TGTGCCATCAGACCGACTAGCGGGACCACAGATACGCAGTATTTT. It yields the protein CAIRPTSGTTDTQYF.

J is TRBJ1-1 and V is TRBV5-5; D ambiguous. This CDR3 contains 13 residues. Trimming stripped 7 bases from V and 2 bases from J, with 12 bases between. Per germline, CDR1 SGHKS and CDR2 YYEKEE (reference sequence). CDR3 amino acids: CASAVRFNTEAFF. CDR3 DNA sequence: TGTGCCAGCGCGGTTCGCTTTAACACTGAAGCTTTCTTT.

The chain recombines TRBV5-6 with TRBJ2-7; D is unresolved. Germline-derived CDR1 and CDR2 are SGHDT and YYEEEE. This CDR3 comprises 15 residues. V was pared by 3 bases and J by 7 bases, with 20 bases between. Here the CDR3 reads CASSSDGLVALEQYF. The CDR3 DNA is TGTGCCAGCAGCTCCGACGGGTTAGTGGCGTTAGAGCAGTACTTC.

This clone was seen more than once but under ten times. The chain couples TRBV6-1 to TRBJ2-1; 11 nucleotides align to TRBD2. The CDR3 runs 15 residues. CDR1 and CDR2 from the germline V gene are MNHNS and SASEGT. Germline trimming cut 6 bases from V and 7 bases from J; bases unmatched to any gene: 8. CDR3: CASRILAGVANEQFF. CDR3 bases: TGTGCCAGCAGGATACTAGCGGGAGTGGCAAATGAGCAGTTCTTC.

The sample holds one count of this clone. The chain recombines TRBV19 with TRBJ2-3; 9 bases are a match to TRBD1. There are 14 residues in the CDR3. V lost 9 bases to trimming and J lost 3 bases; unmatched junction nucleotides: 7. CDR1 and CDR2 from the germline V gene are LNHDA and SQIVND (reference sequence). CDR3 sequence reads: CASQHRGRTDTQYF. For the CDR3, the DNA is TGTGCCAGCCAGCACAGGGGGCGAACAGATACGCAGTATTTT.

This clone was seen many times. This rearrangement joins TRBV9 to TRBJ2-2, with TRBD2 matching over 8 bases. The CDR3 contains 14 residues. Per germline, CDR1 SGDLS and CDR2 YYNGEE. The junction had 7 bases not matched to a gene; V was cut back by 7 bases and J by 5 bases. The CDR3: CASGKRELTGELFF. DNA of the CDR3: TGTGCCAGCGGGAAGCGGGAGTTAACCGGGGAGCTGTTTTTT.

This clone has just a few counts. The gene calls are TRBV6-1 and TRBJ1-3; D gene unclear. V lost 5 bases to trimming and J lost 3 bases, with 8 bases between them. The germline V gene has CDR1 MNHNS and CDR2 SASEGT. The CDR3 contains 13 residues. CDR3 sequence: CASSRVYGNTIYF. The CDR3 DNA follows: TGTGCCAGCAGTCGGGTATATGGAAACACCATATATTTT.

V and J are TRBV5-4 and TRBJ2-3, with 8 nucleotides matching TRBD1. Germline-derived CDR1 and CDR2 are SGHNT and YYREEE (reference sequence). The CDR3 runs 16 residues. The V segment lost 1 base and the J segment 1 base; nucleotides outside the gene matches: 5. The CDR3 loop reads CASSLSGGVGTDTQYF. The DNA for the CDR3 is TGTGCCAGCAGCTTGTCAGGGGGCGTAGGCACAGATACGCAGTATTTT.

This clone came up a few times. The CDR3 reads CASSRPGWSGRAYNEQFF. The DNA of the CDR3 is TGTGCCAGCAGCCGGCCGGGGTGGAGCGGGAGGGCCTACAATGAGCAGTTCTTC. V and J are TRBV5-6 and TRBJ2-1, with 10 positions matching TRBD2. This CDR3 contains 18 residues. The trim removed 4 bases at V and 2 bases at J, leaving 12 bases unmatched. CDR1 SGHDT and CDR2 YYEEEE come from the germline V gene. Complete variable domain (other parts from reference TRBV5-6 and TRBJ2-1): DAGVTQSPTHLIKTRGQQVTLRCSPKSGHDTVSWYQQALGQGPQFIFQYYEEEERQRGNFPDRFSGHQFPNYSSELNVNALLLGDSALYLCASSRPGWSGRAYNEQFFGPGTRLTVL.

The sample holds a few counts of this clone. The CDR3 DNA sequence: TGTGCCAGCAGCTTAGAGACGCCCTATCGCTACAATGAGCAGTTCTTC. This sequence encodes CASSLETPYRYNEQFF. This chain connects TRBV7-2 to TRBJ2-1; D uncertain. Between the trimmed V and J ends, which lost 1 base and 3 bases, there was a span of 13 bases. The CDR3 loop spans 16 amino acids. Germline values: CDR1 SGHTA, CDR2 FQGNSA. Full variable domain (outside the CDR3, taken from reference TRBV7-2 and TRBJ2-1): GAGVSQSPSNKVTEKGKDVELRCDPISGHTALYWYRQSLGQGLEFLIYFQGNSAPDKSGLPSDRFSAERTGGSVSTLTIQRTQQEDSAVYLCASSLETPYRYNEQFFGPGTRLTVL.

This clone has more than one count but fewer than ten. This rearrangement joins TRBV7-2 to TRBJ2-1, with D perhaps matching TRBD1 (6 bases). Germline CDR1 SGHTA, CDR2 FQGNSA. With 2 bases removed from V and 2 bases from J, the gap between germline ends came to 10 bases. CDR3 length: 15 amino acids. CDR3 coding DNA: TGTGCCAGCAGCTTACAGGACAGAACCTACAATGAGCAGTTCTTC. This gives the protein CASSLQDRTYNEQFF.

This clone has more than one count but fewer than ten. The conserved phenylalanine or tryptophan is not found at the CDR3 terminus, so this likely reflects a read error. This chain connects TRBV2 to TRBJ1-1; D remains ambiguous. Germline V gives CDR1 SNHLY, CDR2 FYNNEI. This CDR3 has 16 residues. The V end was cut by 2 bases, the J end by 0 bases, with 13 bases between. This CDR3 is CASSEWEIVVNTEAFL. CDR3 nucleotides: TGTGCCAGCAGTGAATGGGAGATAGTAGTGAACACTGAAGCTTTCCTT.

This clone was counted between two and nine times. V gene TRBV14 combines with J gene TRBJ2-5; D might be TRBD2 (5 bases). V lost 5 bases to trimming and J lost 7 bases, with 11 bases between them. This CDR3 has 12 residues. Germline-derived CDR1 and CDR2 are SGHDN and FVKESK. CDR3: CASSFPRGTQYF. In DNA, the CDR3 is TGTGCCAGCAGCTTCCCCCGGGGGACCCAGTACTTC.

This chain joins TRBV10-3 and TRBJ1-1; D is unresolved. Germline-derived CDR1 and CDR2 are ENHRY and SYGVKD. With 1 base removed from V and 0 bases from J, the gap between germline ends came to 3 bases. The CDR3 length is 13 residues. In nucleotides, the CDR3 is TGTGCCATCAGTGAGTTTATGAACACTGAAGCTTTCTTT. Encoded protein: CAISEFMNTEAFF.

In its sample, this clone was seen many times. CDR3: CSVGSRTSGNTGELFF. CDR3 DNA sequence: TGCAGCGTTGGGTCCAGGACTAGCGGGAACACCGGGGAGCTGTTTTTT. The chain recombines TRBV29-1 with TRBJ2-2, with 10 bases lining up with TRBD2. Germline V gene sequence: CDR1 SQVTM, CDR2 ANQGSEA. Trimming took 4 bases from V and 1 from J; bases not matched to a gene: 6. The CDR3 sequence is 16 residues long.